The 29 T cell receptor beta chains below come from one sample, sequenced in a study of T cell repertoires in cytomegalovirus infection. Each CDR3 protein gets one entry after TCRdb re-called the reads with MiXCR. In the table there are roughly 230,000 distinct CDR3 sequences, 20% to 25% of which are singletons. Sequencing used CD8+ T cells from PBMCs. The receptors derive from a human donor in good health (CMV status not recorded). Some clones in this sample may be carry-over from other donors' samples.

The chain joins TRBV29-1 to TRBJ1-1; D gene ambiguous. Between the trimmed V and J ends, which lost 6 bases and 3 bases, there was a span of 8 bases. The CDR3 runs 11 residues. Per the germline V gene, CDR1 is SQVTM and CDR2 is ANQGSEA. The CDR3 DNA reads TGCAGCGTCCTGGAGGACACTGAAGCTTTCTTT. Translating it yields CSVLEDTEAFF. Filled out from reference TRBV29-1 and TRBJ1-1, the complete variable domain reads SAVISQKPSRDICQRGTSLTIQCQVDSQVTMMFWYRQQPGQSLTLIATANQGSEATYESGFVIDKFPISRPNLTFSTLTVSNMSPEDSSIYLCSVLEDTEAFFGQGTRLTVV.

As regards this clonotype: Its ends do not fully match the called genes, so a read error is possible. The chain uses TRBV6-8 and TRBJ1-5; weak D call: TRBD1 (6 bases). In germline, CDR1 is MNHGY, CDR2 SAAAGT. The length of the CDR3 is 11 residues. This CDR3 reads CASSYRGGRYF. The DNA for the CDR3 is TGTGCCAGCAGTTACAGGGGGGGGAGGTATTTT.

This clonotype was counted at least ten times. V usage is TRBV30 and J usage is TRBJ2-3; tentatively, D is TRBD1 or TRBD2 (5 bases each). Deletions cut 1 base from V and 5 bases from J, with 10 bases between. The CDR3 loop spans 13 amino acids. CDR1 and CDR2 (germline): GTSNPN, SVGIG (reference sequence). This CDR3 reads CAWSEGRLDTQYF. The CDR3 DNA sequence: TGTGCCTGGAGTGAGGGGAGACTAGATACGCAGTATTTT.

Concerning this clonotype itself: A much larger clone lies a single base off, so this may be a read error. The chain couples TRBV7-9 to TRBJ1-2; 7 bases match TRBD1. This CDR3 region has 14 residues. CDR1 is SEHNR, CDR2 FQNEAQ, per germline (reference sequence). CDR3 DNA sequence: TGTGCCTGCAGCGACTGGAGGGGGCGGTATGGCTACACCTTC. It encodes CACSDWRGRYGYTF. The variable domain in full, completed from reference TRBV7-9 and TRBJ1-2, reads DTGVSQNPRHKITKRGQNVTFRCDPISEHNRLYWYRQTLGQGPEFLTYFQNEAQLEKSRLLSDRFSAERPKGSFSTLEIQRTEQGDSAMYLCACSDWRGRYGYTFGSGTRLTVV.

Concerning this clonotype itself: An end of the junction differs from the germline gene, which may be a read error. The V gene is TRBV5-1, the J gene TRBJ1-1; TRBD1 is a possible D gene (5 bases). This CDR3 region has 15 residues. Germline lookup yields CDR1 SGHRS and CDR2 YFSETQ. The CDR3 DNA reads TGCGCAAGCAGCCCGGATGGGGCCATGAACACTGAAGCTTTCTTT. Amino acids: CASSPDGAMNTEAFF.

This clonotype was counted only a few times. The CDR3 sequence is CASSSDPGAFF. In DNA, the CDR3 is TGTGCCAGTAGTTCCGACCCGGGAGCTTTCTTT. The chain is built from TRBV19 and TRBJ1-1; D gene uncertain. The CDR3 runs to 11 residues. The germline CDR1 and CDR2 sequences are LNHDA and SQIVND (reference sequence). V was pared by 5 bases and J by 10 bases, with 11 bases between.

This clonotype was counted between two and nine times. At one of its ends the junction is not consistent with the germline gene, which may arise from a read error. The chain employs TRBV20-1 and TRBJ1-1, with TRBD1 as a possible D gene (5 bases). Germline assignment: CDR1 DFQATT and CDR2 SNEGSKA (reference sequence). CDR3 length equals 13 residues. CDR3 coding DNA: TGCAGTGCTAGGGGGGAGGGACCCTTTAGTCGCAGCTTT. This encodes CSARGEGPFSRSF.

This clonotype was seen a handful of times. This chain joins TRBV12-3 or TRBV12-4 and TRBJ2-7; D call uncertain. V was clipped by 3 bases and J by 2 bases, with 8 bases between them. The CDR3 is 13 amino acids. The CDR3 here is CASSFVGPYEQYF. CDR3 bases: TGTGCCAGCAGTTTTGTAGGACCCTACGAGCAGTACTTC.

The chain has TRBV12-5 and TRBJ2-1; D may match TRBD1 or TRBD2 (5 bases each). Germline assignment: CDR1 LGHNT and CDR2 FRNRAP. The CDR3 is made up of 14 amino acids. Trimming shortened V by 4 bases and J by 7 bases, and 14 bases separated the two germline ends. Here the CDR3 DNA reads TGTGCTAGTGGTTCCTCCGGGGCCCCGAATGAGCAGTTCTTC. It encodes CASGSSGAPNEQFF.

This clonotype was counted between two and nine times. The CDR3 spells CASSFPRTDNTEAFF. The CDR3 DNA reads TGTGCCAGCAGCTTCCCCAGGACGGACAACACTGAAGCTTTCTTT. This sequence joins TRBV7-9 and TRBJ1-1; D ambiguous. CDR3 length: 15 amino acids. V was shortened by 3 bases and J by 2 bases, with 13 bases between the two germline ends. CDR1 is SEHNR and CDR2 is FQNEAQ in the germline V gene (reference sequence).

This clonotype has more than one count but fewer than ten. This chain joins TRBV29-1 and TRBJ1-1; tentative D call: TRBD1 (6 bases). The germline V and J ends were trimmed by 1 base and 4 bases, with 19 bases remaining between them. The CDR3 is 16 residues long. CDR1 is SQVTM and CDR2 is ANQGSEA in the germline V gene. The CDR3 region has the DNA TGCAGCGTTGAAGTCCTAACAGGGAGCTGGGCCACTGAAGCTTTCTTT. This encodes CSVEVLTGSWATEAFF.

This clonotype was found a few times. The DNA for the CDR3 is TGTGCCAGCAGTTTGGGGCTTCGCGCGGGGGTCTTGAATGAGCAGTTCTTC. Translation gives CASSLGLRAGVLNEQFF. The rearrangement links TRBV28 to TRBJ2-1; 7 positions agree with TRBD2. V lost 3 bases to trimming and J lost 7 bases; unmatched junction nucleotides: 15. The CDR3 extends over 17 amino acids. Germline V CDR1 and CDR2: MDHEN, SYDVKM.

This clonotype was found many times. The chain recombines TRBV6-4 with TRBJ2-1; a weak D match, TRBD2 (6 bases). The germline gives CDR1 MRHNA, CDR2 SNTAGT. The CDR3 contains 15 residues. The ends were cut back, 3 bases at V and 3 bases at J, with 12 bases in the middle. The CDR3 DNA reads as TGTGCCAGCAGTGAGATTGGCGGGAACTACAATGAGCAGTTCTTC. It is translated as CASSEIGGNYNEQFF.

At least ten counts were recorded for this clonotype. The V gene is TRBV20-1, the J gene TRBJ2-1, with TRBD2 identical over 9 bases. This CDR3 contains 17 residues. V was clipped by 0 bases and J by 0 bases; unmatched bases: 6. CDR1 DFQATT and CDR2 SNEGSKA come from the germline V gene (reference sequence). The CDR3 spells CSARDSLAGPSYNEQFF. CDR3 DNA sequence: TGCAGTGCTAGAGATAGCCTAGCGGGGCCCTCCTACAATGAGCAGTTCTTC.

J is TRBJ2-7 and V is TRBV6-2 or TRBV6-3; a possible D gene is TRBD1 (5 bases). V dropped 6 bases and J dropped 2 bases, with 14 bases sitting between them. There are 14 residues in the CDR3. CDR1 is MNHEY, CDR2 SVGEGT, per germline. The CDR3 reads CASSPQGEAYEQYF. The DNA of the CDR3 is TGTGCCAGCAGCCCGCAGGGCGAAGCCTACGAGCAGTACTTC.

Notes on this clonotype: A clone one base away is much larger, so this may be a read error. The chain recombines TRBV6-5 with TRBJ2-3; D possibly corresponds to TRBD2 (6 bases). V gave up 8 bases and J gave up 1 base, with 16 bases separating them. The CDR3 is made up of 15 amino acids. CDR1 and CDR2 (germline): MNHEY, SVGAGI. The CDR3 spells CASAGTGFGTDTQYF. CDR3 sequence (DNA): TGTGCCAGCGCGGGGACGGGCTTCGGCACAGATACGCAGTATTTT.

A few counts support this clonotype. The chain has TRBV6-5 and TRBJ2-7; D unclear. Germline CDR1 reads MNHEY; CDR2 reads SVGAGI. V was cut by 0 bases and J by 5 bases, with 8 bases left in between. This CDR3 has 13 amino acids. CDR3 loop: CASSYSGINEQYF. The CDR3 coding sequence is TGTGCCAGCAGTTACTCGGGCATTAACGAGCAGTACTTC.

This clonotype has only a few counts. The CDR3 sequence is CASSWDRGMNTEAFF. CDR3 in DNA: TGCGCCAGCAGCTGGGACAGGGGAATGAACACTGAAGCTTTCTTT. The gene calls are TRBV5-1 and TRBJ1-1; 10 nucleotides match TRBD1. Germline loops: CDR1 SGHRS, CDR2 YFSETQ. This CDR3 has 15 amino acids. V shed 3 bases, J shed 0 bases, and the junction held 2 bases outside the gene matches. Full variable domain (outside the CDR3, taken from reference TRBV5-1 and TRBJ1-1): KAGVTQTPRYLIKTRGQQVTLSCSPISGHRSVSWYQQTPGQGLQFLFEYFSETQRNKGNFPGRFSGRQFSNSRSEMNVSTLELGDSALYLCASSWDRGMNTEAFFGQGTRLTVV.

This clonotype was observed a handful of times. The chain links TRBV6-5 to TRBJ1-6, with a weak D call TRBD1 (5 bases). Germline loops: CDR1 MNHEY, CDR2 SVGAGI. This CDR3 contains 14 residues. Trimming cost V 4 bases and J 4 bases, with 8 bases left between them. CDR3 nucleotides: TGTGCCAGCAGTTGGGACGCTTATAATTCACCCCTCCACTTT. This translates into CASSWDAYNSPLHF.

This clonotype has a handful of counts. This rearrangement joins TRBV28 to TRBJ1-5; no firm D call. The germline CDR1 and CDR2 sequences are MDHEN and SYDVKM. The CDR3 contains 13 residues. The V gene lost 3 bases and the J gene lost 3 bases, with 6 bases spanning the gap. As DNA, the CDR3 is TGTGCCAGCAGTTTGGATGACAATCAGCCCCAGCATTTT. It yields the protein CASSLDDNQPQHF.

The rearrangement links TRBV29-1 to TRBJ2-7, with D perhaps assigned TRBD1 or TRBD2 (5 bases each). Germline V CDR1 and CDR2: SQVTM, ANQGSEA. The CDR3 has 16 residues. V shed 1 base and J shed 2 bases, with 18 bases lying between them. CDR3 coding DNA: TGCAGCGTTGAAGTGGGTGGGGACCCACCAACCTACGAGCAGTACTTC. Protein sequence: CSVEVGGDPPTYEQYF.

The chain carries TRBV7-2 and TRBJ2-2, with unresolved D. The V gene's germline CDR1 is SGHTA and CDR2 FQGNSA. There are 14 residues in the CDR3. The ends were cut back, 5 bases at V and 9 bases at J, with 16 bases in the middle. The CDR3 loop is CASSPAGPPRELFF. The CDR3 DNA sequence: TGTGCCAGCAGCCCGGCCGGGCCCCCCCGGGAGCTGTTTTTT.

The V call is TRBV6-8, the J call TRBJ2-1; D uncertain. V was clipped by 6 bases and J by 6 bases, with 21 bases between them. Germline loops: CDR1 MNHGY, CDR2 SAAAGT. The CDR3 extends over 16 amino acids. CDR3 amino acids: CASSTQPDPVSNEQFF. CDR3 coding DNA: TGTGCCAGCAGCACCCAACCCGATCCCGTTTCCAATGAGCAGTTCTTC.

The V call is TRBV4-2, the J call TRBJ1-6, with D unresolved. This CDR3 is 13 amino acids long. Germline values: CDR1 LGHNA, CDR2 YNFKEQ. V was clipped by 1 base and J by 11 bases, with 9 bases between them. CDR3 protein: CASSQGKNPPLHF. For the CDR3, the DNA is TGTGCCAGCAGCCAAGGGAAGAATCCACCCCTCCACTTT.

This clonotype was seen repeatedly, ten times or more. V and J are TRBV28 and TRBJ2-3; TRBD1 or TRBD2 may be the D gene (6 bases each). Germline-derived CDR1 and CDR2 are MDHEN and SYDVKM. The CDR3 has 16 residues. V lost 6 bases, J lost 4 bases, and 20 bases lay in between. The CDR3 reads CASSGGLGGLADTQYF. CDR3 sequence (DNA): TGTGCCAGCAGCGGGGGCCTCGGAGGCTTGGCAGATACGCAGTATTTT. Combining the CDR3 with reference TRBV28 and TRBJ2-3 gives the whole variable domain DVKVTQSSRYLVKRTGEKVFLECVQDMDHENMFWYRQDPGLGLRLIYFSYDVKMKEKGDIPEGYSVSREKKERFSLILESASTNQTSMYLCASSGGLGGLADTQYFGPGTRLTVL.

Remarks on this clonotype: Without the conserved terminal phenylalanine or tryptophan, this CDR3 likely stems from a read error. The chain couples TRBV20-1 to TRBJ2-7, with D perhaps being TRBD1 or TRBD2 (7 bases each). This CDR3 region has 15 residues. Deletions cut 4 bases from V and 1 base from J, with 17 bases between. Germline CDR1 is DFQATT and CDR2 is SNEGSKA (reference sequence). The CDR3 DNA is TGCAGTGCTACCGATCAGGGGGGGCCATCCTACGAGCAGTACTCC. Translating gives CSATDQGGPSYEQYS.

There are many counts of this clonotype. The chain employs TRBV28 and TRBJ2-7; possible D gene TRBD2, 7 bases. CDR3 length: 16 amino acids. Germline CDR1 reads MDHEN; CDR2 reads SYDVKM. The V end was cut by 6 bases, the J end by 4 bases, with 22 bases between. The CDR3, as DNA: TGTGCCAGCAGCCCAGAAACCGGGGGGCTACGGTACGAGCAGTACTTC. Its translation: CASSPETGGLRYEQYF.

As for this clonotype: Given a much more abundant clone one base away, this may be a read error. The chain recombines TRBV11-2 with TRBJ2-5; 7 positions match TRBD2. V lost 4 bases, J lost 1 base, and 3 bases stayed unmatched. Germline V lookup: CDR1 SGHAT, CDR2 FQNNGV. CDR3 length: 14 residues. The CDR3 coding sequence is TGTGCCAGCAGCTCCAGCGGGACCCAAGAGACCCAGTACTTC. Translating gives CASSSSGTQETQYF.

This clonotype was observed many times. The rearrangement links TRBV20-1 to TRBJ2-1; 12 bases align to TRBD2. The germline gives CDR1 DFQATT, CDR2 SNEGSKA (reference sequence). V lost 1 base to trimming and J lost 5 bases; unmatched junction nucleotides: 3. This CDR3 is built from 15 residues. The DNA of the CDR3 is TGCAGTGCTAGAGCACTAGCGGGGGGAAACAATGAGCAGTTCTTC. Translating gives CSARALAGGNNEQFF.